The 29 T cell receptor beta chains in this list originate from one sample, sequenced in a study of blood T cell repertoires in COVID-19. Measured with immunoSEQ multiplex PCR; TCRdb has only the in-frame clones, and not every one. The sample holds about 66,000 clones, roughly 84% seen once. Sequencing input: peripheral blood. These TCRs come from a man over 45 with active COVID-19.

The V call is TRBV9, the J call TRBJ2-2, with 7 bases fitting TRBD1. Germline V CDR1 and CDR2: SGDLS, YYNGEE. With V trimmed by 3 bases and J by 1 base, 3 bases remained unmatched. The CDR3 is 15 amino acids. CDR3 sequence: CASSEGARNTGELFF. The CDR3 bases are TGTGCCAGCAGCGAGGGGGCCCGGAACACCGGGGAGCTGTTTTTT.

CDR3 protein: CASSLGNTDEKLFF. The CDR3 nucleotides read TGTGCCAGCAGCTTAGGGAATACAGATGAAAAACTGTTTTTT. This sequence joins TRBV7-9 and TRBJ1-4, with D unclear. The V end was cut by 1 base, the J end by 6 bases, with 9 bases between. This CDR3 contains 14 residues. Germline CDR1 is SEHNR and CDR2 is FQNEAQ (reference sequence).

J is TRBJ2-1 and V is TRBV7-2, with 15 bases fitting TRBD2. Per germline, CDR1 SGHTA and CDR2 FQGNSA. V gave up 4 bases and J gave up 8 bases; unmatched junction bases: 9. CDR3 length equals 17 residues. The CDR3 bases are TGTGCCAGCAGCTCCCCGGGACTAGCGGGAGGTAAGGATGAGCAGTTCTTC. It specifies CASSSPGLAGGKDEQFF.

The chain joins TRBV15 to TRBJ2-5; no reliable D call. This CDR3 is 15 amino acids long. V gave up 1 base and J gave up 1 base, with 10 bases separating them. CDR1 is LNHNV, CDR2 YYDKDF, per germline (reference sequence). CDR3 sequence: CATSRGSGGQETQYF. For the CDR3, the DNA is TGTGCCACCAGCAGAGGAAGTGGCGGCCAAGAGACCCAGTACTTC.

The chain carries TRBV19 and TRBJ2-3; 11 nucleotides agree with TRBD2. Germline V lookup: CDR1 LNHDA, CDR2 SQIVND (reference sequence). V shed 5 bases, J shed 4 bases, and the junction held 11 bases outside the gene matches. The CDR3 loop spans 17 amino acids. The CDR3 nucleotides are TGTGCCAGTAGTCCCCAATCCGGGACTAGCGGCCCAGATACGCAGTATTTT. Translation gives CASSPQSGTSGPDTQYF.

This chain joins TRBV5-4 and TRBJ2-1; no firm D call. V was clipped by 4 bases and J by 7 bases, with 12 bases between them. The CDR3 is 13 amino acids. Germline V CDR1 and CDR2: SGHNT, YYREEE (reference sequence). CDR3 in amino acids: CASSPPPGNEQFF. In DNA form, the CDR3 reads TGTGCCAGCAGCCCACCACCCGGTAATGAGCAGTTCTTC.

V and J are TRBV7-9 and TRBJ2-3, with TRBD2 matching over 11 bases. The CDR3 has 18 residues. Germline assignment: CDR1 SEHNR and CDR2 FQNEAQ (reference sequence). V was clipped by 5 bases and J by 0 bases; unmatched bases: 10. The CDR3 region has the DNA TGTGCCAGCAGCCCTCCCCTGGGACTAGCGGAGAGCACAGATACGCAGTATTTT. Translated, it gives CASSPPLGLAESTDTQYF.

This clone was picked up one time. The gene calls are TRBV9 and TRBJ2-2, with 9 bases fitting TRBD2. Germline V lookup: CDR1 SGDLS, CDR2 YYNGEE. J gave up 0 bases and V 6 bases, and 12 bases lay outside the gene matches. This CDR3 has 18 amino acids. This CDR3 reads CASTTFPERGANTGELFF. The CDR3 DNA reads as TGTGCCAGCACCACCTTTCCCGAGCGGGGGGCGAACACCGGGGAGCTGTTTTTT. The whole variable domain, remainder taken from reference TRBV9 and TRBJ2-2, is DSGVTQTPKHLITATGQRVTLRCSPRSGDLSVYWYQQSLDQGLQFLIQYYNGEERAKGNILERFSAQQFPDLHSELNLSSLELGDSALYFCASTTFPERGANTGELFFGEGSRLTVL.

This clone occurred once. The chain combines TRBV3-1 (or the pseudogene TRBV3-2) with TRBJ2-1, with a tentative D call TRBD1 (6 bases). CDR1 is LGHDT, CDR2 YNNKEL, per germline (reference sequence). The CDR3 is made up of 16 amino acids. V was shortened by 1 base and J by 2 bases, with 12 bases between the two germline ends. CDR3 nucleotides: TGTGCCAGCAGCCAAGGGGTGGCAGGGGCCTACAATGAGCAGTTCTTC. Translation gives CASSQGVAGAYNEQFF.

V usage is TRBV14 and J usage is TRBJ1-2, with a tentative D call TRBD1 (5 bases). The CDR3 extends over 13 amino acids. CDR1 and CDR2 from the germline V gene are SGHDN and FVKESK. V lost 3 bases and J lost 7, with 12 bases in between. The CDR3 sequence is CASSHRQIGGYTF. CDR3 coding DNA: TGTGCCAGCAGCCACCGACAGATAGGTGGCTACACCTTC.

The CDR3 sequence: CASSELRQGNSPLHF. The CDR3 nucleotides read TGTGCCAGCAGTGAATTGAGACAGGGGAATTCACCCCTCCACTTT. The rearrangement joins TRBV25-1 to TRBJ1-6, with 8 bases that match TRBD1. CDR3 length: 15 amino acids. With 1 base clipped from V and 7 bases from J, the junction kept 3 bases outside the gene matches. Germline lookup yields CDR1 MGHDK and CDR2 SYGVNS.

V and J are TRBV7-2 and TRBJ1-6; D not certain. The CDR3 covers 14 residues. V gave up 1 base and J gave up 5 bases, with 6 bases separating them. CDR1 is SGHTA, CDR2 FQGNSA, per germline. The CDR3: CASSLGRNNSPLHF. The CDR3 bases are TGTGCCAGCAGCTTAGGCAGAAATAATTCACCCCTCCACTTT.

The rearrangement joins TRBV5-1 to TRBJ1-6; the match to TRBD1 covers 8 bases. Trimming took 7 bases from V and 4 from J; bases not matched to a gene: 19. The germline CDR1 and CDR2 sequences are SGHRS and YFSETQ. The CDR3 loop spans 19 amino acids. The CDR3 protein is CASPPGGAQFRSYNSPLHF. The CDR3 coding sequence is TGCGCCAGCCCCCCAGGGGGCGCCCAGTTCCGGTCGTATAATTCACCCCTCCACTTT.

This clone occurred once. The genes are TRBV2 and TRBJ2-3; 8 bases align to TRBD2. V dropped 7 bases and J dropped 5; count of bases not matched to a gene: 11. The germline gives CDR1 SNHLY, CDR2 FYNNEI. CDR3 size: 15 residues. CDR3 bases: TGTGCCAGCAAGGCTCGGGGGGGCCAATTAGATACGCAGTATTTT. This encodes CASKARGGQLDTQYF.

This chain connects TRBV18 to TRBJ2-1; D is undetermined. This CDR3 is 16 amino acids long. Looked up from germline, CDR1 is KGHSH and CDR2 is LQKENI. Trimming took 1 base from V and 0 from J, leaving 10 bases between them. CDR3 coding DNA: TGTGCCAGCTCACCACTACCGAGGAGCTCCTACAATGAGCAGTTCTTC. The encoded protein is CASSPLPRSSYNEQFF.

The chain joins TRBV14 to TRBJ2-2, with D unresolved. With 0 bases removed from V and 1 base from J, the gap between germline ends came to 6 bases. Germline CDR1 and CDR2: SGHDN and FVKESK. CDR3 length equals 15 residues. The CDR3, as DNA: TGTGCCAGCAGCCAAGAACAGATGAACACCGGGGAGCTGTTTTTT. Translating gives CASSQEQMNTGELFF.

The chain links TRBV4-2 to TRBJ2-1; D possibly corresponds to TRBD2 (6 bases). The germline V and J ends were trimmed by 0 bases and 8 bases, with 17 bases remaining between them. Germline CDR1 and CDR2: LGHNA and YNFKEQ. The CDR3 covers 16 residues. CDR3 in amino acids: CASSQDTGRGFDEQFF. The CDR3 DNA reads TGTGCCAGCAGCCAAGATACGGGACGGGGGTTCGATGAGCAGTTCTTC.

The chain combines TRBV19 with TRBJ2-6; 8 bases are shared with TRBD1. After removal of 5 bases from V and 2 bases from J, the junction contained 8 bases not matched to a gene. The CDR3 length is 17 residues. Germline V gives CDR1 LNHDA, CDR2 SQIVND (reference sequence). DNA for the CDR3: TGTGCCAGTAGTCCCAGGGGGCTGTCGGCTGGGGCCAACGTCCTGACTTTC. Translation gives CASSPRGLSAGANVLTF.

About this clone itself: Within the sample, other DNA sequences also encode this same CDR3. The chain carries TRBV19 and TRBJ1-4; 7 positions agree with TRBD1. Germline V gene lookup returns CDR1 LNHDA and CDR2 SQIVND (reference sequence). The CDR3 contains 16 residues. The V segment lost 1 base and the J segment 4 bases; nucleotides outside the gene matches: 6. CDR3 sequence (DNA): TGTGCCAGTAGTATAGTTCGGACAGGAGGTAATGAAAAACTGTTTTTT. It codes for CASSIVRTGGNEKLFF.

This clone appeared once. The chain combines TRBV7-9 with TRBJ1-5; D gene ambiguous. The CDR3 is 12 amino acids. CDR1 and CDR2 from the germline V gene are SEHNR and FQNEAQ (reference sequence). V lost 3 bases to trimming and J lost 6 bases, with 6 bases between them. The CDR3 loop is CASSFDSQPQHF. The CDR3 nucleotides are TGTGCCAGCAGCTTTGATAGTCAGCCCCAGCATTTT.

This rearrangement joins TRBV6-6 to TRBJ2-7; 7 nucleotides match TRBD1. The CDR3 is made up of 15 amino acids. Germline values: CDR1 MNHNY, CDR2 SVGAGI (reference sequence). V lost 6 bases and J lost 2; bases outside the gene matches: 10. CDR3 DNA sequence: TGTGCCAGCAGGGAAGGACAGGTCCCCCCCTACGAGCAGTACGTC. Protein: CASREGQVPPYEQYV.

The sample holds a few counts of this clone. The CDR3 reads CAGSGLGDEQYF. DNA of the CDR3: TGTGCCGGCTCCGGCCTGGGCGACGAGCAGTACTTC. V and J are TRBV2 and TRBJ2-7, with D unresolved. Germline V gene sequence: CDR1 SNHLY, CDR2 FYNNEI. This CDR3 spans 12 amino acids. Trimming took 11 bases from V and 5 from J, leaving 16 bases between them.

The chain couples TRBV29-1 to TRBJ1-4; D gene uncertain. Trimming took 4 bases from V and 2 from J, leaving 5 bases between them. Germline V gene data show CDR1 as SQVTM and CDR2 as ANQGSEA. The CDR3 runs to 12 residues. The chain's CDR3 is CSVGRTNEKLFF. The CDR3 DNA is TGCAGCGTTGGGAGGACTAATGAAAAACTGTTTTTT.

This rearrangement joins TRBV5-1 to TRBJ2-1, with 9 bases matching TRBD2. The germline gives CDR1 SGHRS, CDR2 YFSETQ. J was trimmed by 13 bases and V by 4 bases; bases with no gene match: 6. This CDR3 spans 12 amino acids. CDR3 loop: CASSLGAGGQFF. The CDR3 DNA sequence: TGCGCCAGCAGCCTGGGAGCGGGGGGACAGTTCTTC. Full variable domain (rest looked up from reference TRBV5-1 and TRBJ2-1): KAGVTQTPRYLIKTRGQQVTLSCSPISGHRSVSWYQQTPGQGLQFLFEYFSETQRNKGNFPGRFSGRQFSNSRSEMNVSTLELGDSALYLCASSLGAGGQFFGPGTRLTVL.

The chain recombines TRBV27 with TRBJ1-5; 10 positions agree with TRBD1. The CDR3 loop spans 13 amino acids. Germline V gene data show CDR1 as MNHEY and CDR2 as SMNVEV (reference sequence). With 9 bases clipped from V and 5 bases from J, the junction kept 4 bases outside the gene matches. The CDR3 is CASQGQGHQPQHF. DNA of the CDR3: TGTGCCAGTCAGGGACAGGGGCATCAGCCCCAGCATTTT.

J is TRBJ2-1 and V is TRBV20-1; D gene uncertain. The length of the CDR3 is 14 residues. The germline CDR1 and CDR2 sequences are DFQATT and SNEGSKA (reference sequence). Trimming left V 3 bases short and J 0 bases short, with 9 bases between. The CDR3 here is CSASLMSSYNEQFF. CDR3 sequence (DNA): TGCAGTGCTAGTTTGATGAGCTCCTACAATGAGCAGTTCTTC.

The chain has TRBV19 and TRBJ1-5; no definite D call. Trimming cost V 1 base and J 1 base, with 11 bases left between them. The CDR3 is made up of 16 amino acids. The germline V gene encodes CDR1 LNHDA and CDR2 SQIVND (reference sequence). CDR3 sequence: CASSIATGWSNQPQHF. In DNA, the CDR3 is TGTGCCAGTAGTATAGCAACGGGATGGAGCAATCAGCCCCAGCATTTT.

The V gene is TRBV5-4, the J gene TRBJ2-2, with D possibly TRBD1 on 6 matching bases. V was cut by 0 bases and J by 1 base, with 7 bases left in between. The CDR3 has 15 amino acids. Germline assignment: CDR1 SGHNT and CDR2 YYREEE (reference sequence). CDR3 in amino acids: CASSLVRGNTGELFF. The CDR3 region has the DNA TGTGCCAGCAGCTTGGTCAGGGGGAACACCGGGGAGCTGTTTTTT. The complete variable domain, with remaining parts taken from reference TRBV5-4 and TRBJ2-2, reads ETGVTQSPTHLIKTRGQQVTLRCSSQSGHNTVSWYQQALGQGPQFIFQYYREEENGRGNFPPRFSGLQFPNYSSELNVNALELDDSALYLCASSLVRGNTGELFFGEGSRLTVL.

In DNA, the CDR3 is TGTGCCAGCAGCCCACCCCCGGGCACCGGGGAGCTGTTTTTT. Protein: CASSPPPGTGELFF. The chain is built from TRBV3-1 (or the pseudogene TRBV3-2) and TRBJ2-2; D unresolved. From germline, CDR1 is LGHDT and CDR2 YNNKEL (reference sequence). The CDR3 contains 14 residues. Trimming stripped 4 bases from V and 4 bases from J, with 10 bases between.